This T cell receptor beta chain stems from a study of T cell responses to AZD1222 COVID-19 vaccine. Study-level points and caveats: Possibly, clonal diversity was underestimated; donors were largely white British and included more females. There were repertoire samples only from the period after the peak T cell response.

Second-dose schedules of about 4 or about 12 weeks were combined. CDR1 is SEHNR, CDR2 FQNEAQ, per germline (reference sequence). Trimming stripped 6 bases from V and 6 bases from J, with 7 bases between. The CDR3 runs to 11 residues. Repertoires were generated with immunoSEQ multiplex PCR, while TCRdb's copy carries only in-frame clones and drops some. Of some 81,000 clones listed, approximately 83% are singletons. This clone was seen only once. The antigen is unknown. The chain joins TRBV7-9 to TRBJ2-3; D is unresolved. The clonotype was recovered from an adult who received the AZD1222 COVID-19 vaccine. Source: peripheral blood, taken 28 days after the second AZD1222 dose. The CDR3 sequence is CASRKTDTQYF. CDR3 sequence (DNA): TGTGCCAGCAGAAAAACTGATACGCAGTATTTT.